The present T cell receptor (beta chain) was sequenced within a study of human T cells and chemical hapten exposure. TCRdb redid the calling of the RACE reads with MiXCR, one entry per CDR3 protein. Here the sample spans under 120,000 distinct CDR3 sequences, about 10% being singletons. Time point reported: patch test 1, 2 weeks after DPC sensitization. Described treatment: therapeutic diphenylcyclopropenone sensitization with weekly scalp DPC. Unfractionated whole blood was the source of the extracted total RNA. With 6 bases clipped from V and 7 bases from J, the junction kept 6 bases outside the gene matches. Germline-derived CDR1 and CDR2 are MNHEY and SVGAGI. CDR3 length equals 13 residues. Findings and caveats of the study: Significantly more large CDR3 similarity clusters were formed by expanded TCRs than by controls. With regard to DPC sensitization, TCRs above 1 in 1000 frequency did not change.

This clonotype was seen at least ten times. Its cognate antigen is unknown. The input for sequencing was whole blood, taken in connection with sensitization to the hapten diphenylcyclopropenone (DPC). This chain joins TRBV6-5 and TRBJ1-2; TRBD1 aligns across 9 bases. The TCR comes from a woman aged 40-49 years with alopecia areata. Some clones in this sample may be carry-over from other donors' samples. The CDR3 DNA reads TGTGCCAGCAGAGGGGACAGGGATCTTGGCTACACCTTC. Translation: CASRGDRDLGYTF.